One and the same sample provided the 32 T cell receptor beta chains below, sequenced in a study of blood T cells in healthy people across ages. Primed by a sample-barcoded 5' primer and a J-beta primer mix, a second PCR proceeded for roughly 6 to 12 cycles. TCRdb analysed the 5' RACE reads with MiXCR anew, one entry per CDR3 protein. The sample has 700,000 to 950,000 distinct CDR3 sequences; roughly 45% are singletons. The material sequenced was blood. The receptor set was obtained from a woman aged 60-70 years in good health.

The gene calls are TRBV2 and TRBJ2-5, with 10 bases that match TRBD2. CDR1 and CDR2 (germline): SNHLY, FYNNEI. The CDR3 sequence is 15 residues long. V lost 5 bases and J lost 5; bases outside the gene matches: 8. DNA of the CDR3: TGTGCCAGCAGTATCGTAGCGGGGGGAACTGAGACCCAGTACTTC. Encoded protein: CASSIVAGGTETQYF.

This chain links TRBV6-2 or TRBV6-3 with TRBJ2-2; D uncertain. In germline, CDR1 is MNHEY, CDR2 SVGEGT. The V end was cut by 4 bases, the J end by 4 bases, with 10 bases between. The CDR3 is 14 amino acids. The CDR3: CASSSAEPTGELFF. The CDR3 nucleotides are TGTGCCAGCAGTTCTGCCGAACCCACCGGGGAGCTGTTTTTT.

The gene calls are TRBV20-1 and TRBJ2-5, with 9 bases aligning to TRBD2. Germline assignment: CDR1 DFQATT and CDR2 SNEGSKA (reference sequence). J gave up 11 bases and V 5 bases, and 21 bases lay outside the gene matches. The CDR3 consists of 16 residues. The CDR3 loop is CSAYQTSGSSYNEQYF. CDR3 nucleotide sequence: TGCAGTGCTTACCAGACTAGCGGAAGCTCCTACAATGAGCAGTACTTC.

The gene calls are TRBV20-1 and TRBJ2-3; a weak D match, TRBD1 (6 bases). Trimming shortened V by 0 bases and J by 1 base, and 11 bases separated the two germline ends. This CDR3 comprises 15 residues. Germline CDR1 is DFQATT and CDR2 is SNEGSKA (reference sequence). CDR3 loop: CSARDSGVGTDTQYF. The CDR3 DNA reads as TGCAGTGCTAGAGATTCAGGGGTTGGCACAGATACGCAGTATTTT.

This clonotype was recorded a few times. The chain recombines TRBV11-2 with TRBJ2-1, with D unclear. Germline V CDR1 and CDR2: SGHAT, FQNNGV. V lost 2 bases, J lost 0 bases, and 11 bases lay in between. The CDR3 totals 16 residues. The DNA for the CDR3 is TGTGCCAGCAGCTTACTGTCACGCAGCTCCTACAATGAGCAGTTCTTC. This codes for CASSLLSRSSYNEQFF.

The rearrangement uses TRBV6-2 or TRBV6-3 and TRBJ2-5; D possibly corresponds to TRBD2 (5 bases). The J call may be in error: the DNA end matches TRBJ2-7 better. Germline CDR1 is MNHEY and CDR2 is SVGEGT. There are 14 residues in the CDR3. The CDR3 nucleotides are TGTGCCAGCAGTTACTCGCGAGGGATCGGCGAGCAGTACTTC. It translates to CASSYSRGIGEQYF.

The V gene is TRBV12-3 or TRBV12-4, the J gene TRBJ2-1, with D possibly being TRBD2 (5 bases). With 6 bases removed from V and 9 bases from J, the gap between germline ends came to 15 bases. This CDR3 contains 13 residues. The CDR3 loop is CASSLLSGVEQFF. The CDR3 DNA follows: TGTGCCAGCAGCCTGTTAAGCGGAGTTGAGCAGTTCTTC.

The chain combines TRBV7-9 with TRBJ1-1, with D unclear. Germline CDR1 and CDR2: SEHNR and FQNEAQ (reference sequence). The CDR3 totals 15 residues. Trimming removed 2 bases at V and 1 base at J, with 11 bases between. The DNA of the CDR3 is TGTGCCAGCAGCTTACCGCGGCAGGAGAACACTGAAGCTTTCTTT. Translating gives CASSLPRQENTEAFF.

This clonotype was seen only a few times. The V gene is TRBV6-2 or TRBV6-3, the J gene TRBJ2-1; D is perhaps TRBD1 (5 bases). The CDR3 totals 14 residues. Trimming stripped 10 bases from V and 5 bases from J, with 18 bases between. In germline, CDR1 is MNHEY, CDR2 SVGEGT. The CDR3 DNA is TGTGCCACCACGGCAGGGAAGAACGACAATGAGCAGTTCTTC. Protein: CATTAGKNDNEQFF.

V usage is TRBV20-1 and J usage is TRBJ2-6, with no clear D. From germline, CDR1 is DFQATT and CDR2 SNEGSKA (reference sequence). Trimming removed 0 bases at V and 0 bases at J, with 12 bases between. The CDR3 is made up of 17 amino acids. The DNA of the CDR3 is TGCAGTGCTAGAGATTCAGGCAGCCCCTCTGGGGCCAACGTCCTGACTTTC. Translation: CSARDSGSPSGANVLTF.

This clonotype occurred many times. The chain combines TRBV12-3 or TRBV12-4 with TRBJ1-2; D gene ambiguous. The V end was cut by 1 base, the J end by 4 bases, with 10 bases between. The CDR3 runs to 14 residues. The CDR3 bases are TGTGCCAGCAGTTTAGTGTCCGGAGGCTATGGCTACACCTTC. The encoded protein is CASSLVSGGYGYTF.

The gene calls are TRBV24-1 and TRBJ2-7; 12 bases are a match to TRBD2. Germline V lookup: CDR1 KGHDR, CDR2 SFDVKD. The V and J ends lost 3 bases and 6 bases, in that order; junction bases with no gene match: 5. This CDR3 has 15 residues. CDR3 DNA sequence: TGTGCCACCAGTGATCAGACTAGCGGGAGCTGCGAGCAGTACTTC. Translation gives CATSDQTSGSCEQYF.

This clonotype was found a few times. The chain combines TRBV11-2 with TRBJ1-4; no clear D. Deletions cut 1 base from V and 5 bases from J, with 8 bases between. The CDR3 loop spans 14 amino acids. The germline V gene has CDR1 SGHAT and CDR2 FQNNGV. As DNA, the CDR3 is TGTGCCAGCAGCTTAGCGGTCAGAAATGAAAAACTGTTTTTT. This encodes CASSLAVRNEKLFF.

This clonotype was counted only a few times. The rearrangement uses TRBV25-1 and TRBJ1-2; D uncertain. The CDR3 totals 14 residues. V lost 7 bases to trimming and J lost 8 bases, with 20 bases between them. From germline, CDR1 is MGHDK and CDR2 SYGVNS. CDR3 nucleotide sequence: TGTGCCAGCACCGGTGAGACAAGGGTTGACGGCTACACCTTC. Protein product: CASTGETRVDGYTF.

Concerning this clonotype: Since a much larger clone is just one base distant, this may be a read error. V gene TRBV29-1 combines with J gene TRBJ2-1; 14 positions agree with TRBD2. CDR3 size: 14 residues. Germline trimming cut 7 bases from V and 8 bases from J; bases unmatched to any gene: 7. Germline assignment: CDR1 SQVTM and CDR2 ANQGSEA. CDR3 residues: CSGDLGLAGDEQFF. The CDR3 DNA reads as TGCAGCGGTGACCTGGGACTAGCGGGGGATGAGCAGTTCTTC.

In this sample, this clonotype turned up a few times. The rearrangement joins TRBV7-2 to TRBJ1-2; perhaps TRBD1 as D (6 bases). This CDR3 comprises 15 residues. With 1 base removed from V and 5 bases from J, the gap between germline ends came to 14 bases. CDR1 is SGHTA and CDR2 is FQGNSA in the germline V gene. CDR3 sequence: CASSLGGPGVYGYTF. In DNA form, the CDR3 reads TGTGCCAGCAGCTTAGGGGGGCCGGGGGTATATGGCTACACCTTC.

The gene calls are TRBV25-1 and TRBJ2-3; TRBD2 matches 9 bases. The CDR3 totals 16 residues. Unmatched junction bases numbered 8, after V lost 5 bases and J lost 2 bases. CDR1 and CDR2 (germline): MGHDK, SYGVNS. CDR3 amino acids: CASSRRRGGNTDTQYF. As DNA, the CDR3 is TGTGCCAGCAGTCGTCGGCGGGGGGGAAACACAGATACGCAGTATTTT.

CDR3 residues: CASIEAAGNIQYF. In nucleotides, the CDR3 is TGTGCCAGCATTGAGGCGGCGGGAAACATTCAGTACTTC. The chain links TRBV6-2 or TRBV6-3 to TRBJ2-7; TRBD2 is a possible D gene (5 bases). With the DNA end fitting TRBJ2-4 better, the J assignment may be wrong. Germline V gene lookup returns CDR1 MNHEY and CDR2 SVGEGT. The CDR3 consists of 13 residues.

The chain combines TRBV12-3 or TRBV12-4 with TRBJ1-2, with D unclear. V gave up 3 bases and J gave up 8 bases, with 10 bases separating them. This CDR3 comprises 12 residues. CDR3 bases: TGTGCCAGCAGTTTGCAGCTTGGGGGCTACACCTTC. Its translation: CASSLQLGGYTF.

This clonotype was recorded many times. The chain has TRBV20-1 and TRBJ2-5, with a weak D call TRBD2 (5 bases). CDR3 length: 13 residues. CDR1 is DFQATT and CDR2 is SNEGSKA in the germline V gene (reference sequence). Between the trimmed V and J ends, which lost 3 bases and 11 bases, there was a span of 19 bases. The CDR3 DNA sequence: TGCAGTGCTAGGTTAGCGATCGGATCCGGGCAGTACTTC. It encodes CSARLAIGSGQYF.

The CDR3 region is CSAGQGGLWGNQPQHF. CDR3 DNA: TGCAGTGCGGGACAGGGGGGGTTATGGGGCAATCAGCCCCAGCATTTT. This chain joins TRBV20-1 and TRBJ1-5; 11 bases agree with TRBD1. The junction had 9 bases not matched to a gene; V was cut back by 6 bases and J by 2 bases. This CDR3 contains 16 residues. Germline V gene sequence: CDR1 DFQATT, CDR2 SNEGSKA (reference sequence).

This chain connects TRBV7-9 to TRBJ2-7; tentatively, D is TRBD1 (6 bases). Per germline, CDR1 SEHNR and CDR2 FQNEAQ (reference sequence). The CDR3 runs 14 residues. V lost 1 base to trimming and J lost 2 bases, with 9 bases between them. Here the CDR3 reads CASSLGDNAYEQYF. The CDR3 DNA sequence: TGTGCCAGCAGCTTAGGGGACAACGCCTACGAGCAGTACTTC. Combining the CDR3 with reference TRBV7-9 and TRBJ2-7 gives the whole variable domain DTGVSQNPRHKITKRGQNVTFRCDPISEHNRLYWYRQTLGQGPEFLTYFQNEAQLEKSRLLSDRFSAERPKGSFSTLEIQRTEQGDSAMYLCASSLGDNAYEQYFGPGTRLTVT.

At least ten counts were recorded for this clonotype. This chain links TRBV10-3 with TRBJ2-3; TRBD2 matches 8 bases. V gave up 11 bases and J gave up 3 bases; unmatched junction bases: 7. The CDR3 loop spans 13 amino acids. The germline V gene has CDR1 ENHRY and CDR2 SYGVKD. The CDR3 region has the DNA TGTGCCTCGAGAGCGGGAGCGACAGATACGCAGTATTTT. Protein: CASRAGATDTQYF.

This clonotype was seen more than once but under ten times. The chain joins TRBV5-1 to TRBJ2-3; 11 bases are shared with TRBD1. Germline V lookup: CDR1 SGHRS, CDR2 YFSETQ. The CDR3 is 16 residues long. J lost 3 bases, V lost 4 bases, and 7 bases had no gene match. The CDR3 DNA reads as TGCGCCAGCAGCGGAGGGACAGGGGGAACGACAGATACGCAGTATTTT. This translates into CASSGGTGGTTDTQYF.

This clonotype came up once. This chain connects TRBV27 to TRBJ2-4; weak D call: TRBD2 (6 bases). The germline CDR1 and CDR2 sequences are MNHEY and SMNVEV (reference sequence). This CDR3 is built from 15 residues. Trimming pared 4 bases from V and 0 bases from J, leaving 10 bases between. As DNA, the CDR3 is TGTGCCAGCAGTTGGGGGGACCTAGCCAAAAACATTCAGTACTTC. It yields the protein CASSWGDLAKNIQYF.

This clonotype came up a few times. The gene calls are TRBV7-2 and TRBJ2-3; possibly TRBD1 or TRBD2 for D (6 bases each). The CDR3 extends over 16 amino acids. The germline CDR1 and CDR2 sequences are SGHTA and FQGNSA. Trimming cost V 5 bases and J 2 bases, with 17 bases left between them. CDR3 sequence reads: CASSPEGGGNTDTQYF. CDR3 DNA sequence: TGTGCCAGCAGCCCCGAGGGGGGCGGGAACACAGATACGCAGTATTTT.

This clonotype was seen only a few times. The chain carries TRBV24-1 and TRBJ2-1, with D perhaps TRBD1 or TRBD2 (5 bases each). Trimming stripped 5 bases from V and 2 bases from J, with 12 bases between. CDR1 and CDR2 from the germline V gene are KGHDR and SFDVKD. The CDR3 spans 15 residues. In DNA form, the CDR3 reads TGTGCCACCAGTGCCGGGACGGAGACCTACAATGAGCAGTTCTTC. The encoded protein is CATSAGTETYNEQFF.

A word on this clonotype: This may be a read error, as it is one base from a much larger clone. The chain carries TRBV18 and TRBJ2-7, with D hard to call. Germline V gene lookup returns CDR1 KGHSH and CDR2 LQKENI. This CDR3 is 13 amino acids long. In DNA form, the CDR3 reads TGTGCCAGCGCACCACCGGGTTCCTACGAGCAGTACTTC. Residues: CASAPPGSYEQYF.

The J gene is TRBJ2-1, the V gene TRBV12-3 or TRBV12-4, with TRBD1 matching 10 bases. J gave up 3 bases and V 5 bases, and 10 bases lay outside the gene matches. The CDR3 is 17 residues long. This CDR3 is CASSTLPDRGVYNEQFF. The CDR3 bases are TGTGCCAGCAGTACCCTGCCGGACAGGGGGGTCTACAATGAGCAGTTCTTC.

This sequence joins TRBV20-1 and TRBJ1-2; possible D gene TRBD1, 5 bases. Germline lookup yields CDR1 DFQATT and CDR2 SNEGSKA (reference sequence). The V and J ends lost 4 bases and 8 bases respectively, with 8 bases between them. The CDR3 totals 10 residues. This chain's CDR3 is CSATGLGYTF. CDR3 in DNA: TGCAGTGCTACAGGGTTAGGCTACACCTTC.

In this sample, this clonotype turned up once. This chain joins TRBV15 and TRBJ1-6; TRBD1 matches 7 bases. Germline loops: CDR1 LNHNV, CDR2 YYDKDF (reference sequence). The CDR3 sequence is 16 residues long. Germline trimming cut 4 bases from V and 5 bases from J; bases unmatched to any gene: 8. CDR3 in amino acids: CATSTSKQGDNSPLHF. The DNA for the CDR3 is TGTGCCACCAGCACTTCTAAGCAGGGGGATAATTCACCCCTCCACTTT. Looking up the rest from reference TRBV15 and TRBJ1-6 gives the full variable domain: DAMVIQNPRYQVTQFGKPVTLSCSQTLNHNVMYWYQQKSSQAPKLLFHYYDKDFNNEADTPDNFQSRRPNTSFCFLDIRSPGLGDTAMYLCATSTSKQGDNSPLHFGNGTRLTVT.

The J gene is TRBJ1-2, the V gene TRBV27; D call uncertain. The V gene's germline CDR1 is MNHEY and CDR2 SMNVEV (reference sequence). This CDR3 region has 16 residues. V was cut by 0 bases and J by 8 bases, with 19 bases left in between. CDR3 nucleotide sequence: TGTGCCAGCAGTTTATCGGGGATAAGTGGGGTTGGAGGCTACACCTTC. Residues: CASSLSGISGVGGYTF.